The clone carrying this T cell receptor beta chain was observed a single time. These data originate in a study of shared T cell receptors in the human thymus. Trimming stripped 4 bases from V and 0 bases from J, with 6 bases between. CDR1 SGHDN and CDR2 FVKESK come from the germline V gene. This CDR3 contains 13 residues. The repertoire was sequenced with immunoSEQ multiplex PCR; TCRdb's copy has only in-frame clones and lacks some. The sample shows around 730,000 clones, over 75% of them seen only once. This sample was shared with a second study, whose subject was human thymus T cells. That study adds: The study used thymus tissue resected during corrective heart surgery. V and J genes seemed to be used with bias in thymic and blood repertoires. Related studies noted strongly shared thymic repertoires across unrelated people.

The sequence was obtained from a girl less than two years old with a congenital heart defect. V usage is TRBV14 and J usage is TRBJ1-1; maybe TRBD1 (6 bases). The sequencing input was thymocytes. The CDR3 sequence is CASSPGVNTEAFF. Here the CDR3 DNA reads TGTGCCAGCAGCCCAGGGGTGAACACTGAAGCTTTCTTT. The whole variable domain, remainder taken from reference TRBV14 and TRBJ1-1, is EAGVTQFPSHSVIEKGQTVTLRCDPISGHDNLYWYRRVMGKEIKFLLHFVKESKQDESGMPNNRFLAERTGGTYSTLKVQPAELEDSGVYFCASSPGVNTEAFFGQGTRLTVV.